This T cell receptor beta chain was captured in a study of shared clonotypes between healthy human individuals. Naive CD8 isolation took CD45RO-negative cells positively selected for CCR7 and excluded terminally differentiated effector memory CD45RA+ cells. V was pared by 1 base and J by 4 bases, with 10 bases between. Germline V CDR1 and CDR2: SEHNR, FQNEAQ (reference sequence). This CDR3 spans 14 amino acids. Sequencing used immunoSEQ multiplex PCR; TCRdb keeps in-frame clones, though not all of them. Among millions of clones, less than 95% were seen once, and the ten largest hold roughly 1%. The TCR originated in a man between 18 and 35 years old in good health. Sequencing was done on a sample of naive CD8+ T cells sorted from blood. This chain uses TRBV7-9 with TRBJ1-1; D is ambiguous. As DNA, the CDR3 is TGTGCCAGCAGCTTAGTTTTCGGGAGCACTGAAGCTTTCTTT. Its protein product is CASSLVFGSTEAFF.